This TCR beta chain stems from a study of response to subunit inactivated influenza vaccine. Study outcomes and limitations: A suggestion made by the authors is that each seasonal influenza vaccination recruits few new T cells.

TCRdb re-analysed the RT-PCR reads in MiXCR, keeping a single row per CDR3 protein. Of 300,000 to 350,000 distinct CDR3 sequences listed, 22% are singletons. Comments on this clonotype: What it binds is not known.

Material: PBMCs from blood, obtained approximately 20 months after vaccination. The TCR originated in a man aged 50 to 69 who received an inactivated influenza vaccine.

The CDR3: CASSEAGQSQHF. The CDR3 coding sequence is TGTGCCAGCAGTGAAGCGGGGCAGTCCCAGCATTTT. This rearrangement joins TRBV6-1 to TRBJ1-5; tentative D call: TRBD1 (5 bases). Germline values: CDR1 MNHNS, CDR2 SASEGT. The CDR3 totals 12 residues. The germline V and J ends were trimmed by 0 bases and 11 bases, with 8 bases remaining between them.